This T cell receptor beta chain appears in the sequencing data of a study of cytomegalovirus exposure and HLA in healthy donors. Study findings and constraints: Diagnosis of cytomegalovirus status made by the classifier reportedly showed high specificity and sensitivity. The study listed approximately 160 cytomegalovirus-associated TCR beta chains.

Sequenced by immunoSEQ multiplex PCR; TCRdb stores in-frame clones only, minus some. The table lists some 120,000 clones, roughly 89% of them singletons. The junction had 2 bases not matched to a gene; V was cut back by 8 bases and J by 2 bases. Per the germline V gene, CDR1 is MNHEY and CDR2 is SVGAGI. This CDR3 comprises 13 residues. This clone occurred once. Its antigen is unidentified. The sequence was obtained from a woman aged 18 to 35 in good health and CMV-seronegative. J is TRBJ2-3 and V is TRBV6-5; 9 positions agree with TRBD1. The sequenced sample consisted of PBMCs. CDR3 DNA: TGTGCCAGCCGGGACAGGGCCACAGATACGCAGTATTTT. Its translation: CASRDRATDTQYF.